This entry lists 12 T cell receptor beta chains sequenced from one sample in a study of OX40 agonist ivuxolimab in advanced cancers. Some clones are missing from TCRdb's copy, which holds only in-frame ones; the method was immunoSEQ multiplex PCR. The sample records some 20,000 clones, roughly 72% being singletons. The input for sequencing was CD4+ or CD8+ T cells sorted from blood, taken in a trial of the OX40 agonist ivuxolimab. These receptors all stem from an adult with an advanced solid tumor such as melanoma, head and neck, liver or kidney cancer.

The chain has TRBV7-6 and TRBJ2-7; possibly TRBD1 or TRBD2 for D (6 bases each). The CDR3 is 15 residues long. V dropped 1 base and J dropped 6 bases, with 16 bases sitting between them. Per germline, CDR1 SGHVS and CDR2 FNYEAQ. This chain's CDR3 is CASSLEGGAETEQYF. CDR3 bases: TGTGCCAGCAGCTTAGAGGGGGGCGCCGAGACCGAGCAGTACTTC.

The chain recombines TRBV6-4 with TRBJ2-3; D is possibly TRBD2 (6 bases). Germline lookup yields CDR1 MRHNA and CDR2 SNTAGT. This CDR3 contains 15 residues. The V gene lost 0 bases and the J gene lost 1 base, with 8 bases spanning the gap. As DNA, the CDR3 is TGTGCCAGCAGTGACTCGGCTAGCGGCACAGATACGCAGTATTTT. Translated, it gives CASSDSASGTDTQYF.

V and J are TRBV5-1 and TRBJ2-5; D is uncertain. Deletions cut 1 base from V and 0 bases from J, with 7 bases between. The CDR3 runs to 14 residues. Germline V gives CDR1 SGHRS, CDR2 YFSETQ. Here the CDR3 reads CASSLRPDQETQYF. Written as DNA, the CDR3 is TGCGCCAGCAGCTTGAGACCCGACCAAGAGACCCAGTACTTC.

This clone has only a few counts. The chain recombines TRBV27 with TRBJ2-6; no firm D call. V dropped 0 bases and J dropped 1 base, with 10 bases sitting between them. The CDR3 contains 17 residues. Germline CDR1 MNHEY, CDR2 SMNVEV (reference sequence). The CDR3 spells CASSLSNSVSGANVLTF. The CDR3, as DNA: TGTGCCAGCAGTTTATCGAACAGCGTTTCTGGGGCCAACGTCCTGACTTTC.

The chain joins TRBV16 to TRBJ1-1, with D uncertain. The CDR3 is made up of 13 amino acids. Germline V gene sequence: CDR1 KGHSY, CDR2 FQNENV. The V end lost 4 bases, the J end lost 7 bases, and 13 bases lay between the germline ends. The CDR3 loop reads CASSLSTGYEAFF. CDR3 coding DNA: TGTGCCAGCAGCCTAAGCACCGGCTATGAAGCTTTCTTT.

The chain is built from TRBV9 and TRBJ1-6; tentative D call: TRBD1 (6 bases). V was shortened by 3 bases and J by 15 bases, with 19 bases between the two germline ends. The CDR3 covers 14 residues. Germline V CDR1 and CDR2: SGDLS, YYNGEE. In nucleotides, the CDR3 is TGTGCCAGCAGCGCAGGGACAAGCGGCTTGGACCTCCACTTT. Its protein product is CASSAGTSGLDLHF.

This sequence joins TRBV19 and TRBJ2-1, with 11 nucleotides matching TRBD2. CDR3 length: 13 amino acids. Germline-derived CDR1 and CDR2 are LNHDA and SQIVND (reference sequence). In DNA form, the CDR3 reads TGTGCGTCGGGACTAGCGGTTTACAATGAGCAGTTCTTC. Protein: CASGLAVYNEQFF.

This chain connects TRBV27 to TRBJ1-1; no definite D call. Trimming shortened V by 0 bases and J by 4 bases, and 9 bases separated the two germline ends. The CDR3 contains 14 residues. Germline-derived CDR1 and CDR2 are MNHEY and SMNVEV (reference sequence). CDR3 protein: CASSLSAGGTEAFF. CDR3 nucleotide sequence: TGTGCCAGCAGTTTATCCGCCGGAGGCACTGAAGCTTTCTTT.

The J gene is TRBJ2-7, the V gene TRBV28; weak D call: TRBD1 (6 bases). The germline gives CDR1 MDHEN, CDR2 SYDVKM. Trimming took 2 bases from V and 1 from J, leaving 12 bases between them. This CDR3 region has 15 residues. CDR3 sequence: CASSLRRTVSYEQYF. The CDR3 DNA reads TGTGCCAGCAGTTTACGAAGGACAGTATCCTACGAGCAGTACTTC.

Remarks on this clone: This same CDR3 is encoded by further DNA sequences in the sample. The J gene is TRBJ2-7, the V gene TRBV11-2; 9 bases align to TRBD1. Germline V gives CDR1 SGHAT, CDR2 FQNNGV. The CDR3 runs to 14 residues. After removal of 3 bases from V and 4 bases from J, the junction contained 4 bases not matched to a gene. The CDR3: CASSFGTGLYEQYF. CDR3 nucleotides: TGTGCCAGCAGCTTCGGGACAGGGTTGTACGAGCAGTACTTC.

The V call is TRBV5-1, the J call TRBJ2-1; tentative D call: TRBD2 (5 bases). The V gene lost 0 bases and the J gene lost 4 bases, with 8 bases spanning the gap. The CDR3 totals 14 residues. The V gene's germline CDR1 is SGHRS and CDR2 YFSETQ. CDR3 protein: CASSLGGSYNEQFF. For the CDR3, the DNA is TGCGCCAGCAGCTTGGGAGGGAGTTACAATGAGCAGTTCTTC.

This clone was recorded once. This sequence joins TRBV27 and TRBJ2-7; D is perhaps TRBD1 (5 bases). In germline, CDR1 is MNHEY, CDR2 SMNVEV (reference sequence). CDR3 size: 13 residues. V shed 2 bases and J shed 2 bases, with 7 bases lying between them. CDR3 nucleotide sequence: TGTGCCAGCAGTTTACCAGGGACCTACGAGCAGTACTTC. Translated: CASSLPGTYEQYF.